This T cell receptor beta chain was identified during a study of T-cell reconstitution after alpha-beta-depleted transplantation in children. This CDR3 has 18 amino acids. Germline assignment: CDR1 SGHRS and CDR2 YFSETQ. V was clipped by 1 base and J by 1 base; unmatched bases: 10. This clonotype was seen a few times. Unique molecular identifiers featured in how the TCRbeta library was prepared. Each CDR3 protein gets one entry after TCRdb re-called the PCR reads with MiXCR. The data show some 500,000 distinct CDR3 sequences, approximately 20% seen once. The specimen was PBMCs from the stem cell graft donor, collected from the stem cell graft. The receptor comes from a human donor who donated a stem cell graft to a child with acute lymphoblastic leukemia. The chain couples TRBV5-1 to TRBJ1-5; 8 bases are a match to TRBD1. For the CDR3, the DNA is TGCGCCAGCAGCTTGCATCCCGGGACAGGTCGGAGCAATCAGCCCCAGCATTTT. This sequence encodes CASSLHPGTGRSNQPQHF.